This T cell receptor (beta chain) is from a study of OX40 agonist ivuxolimab in advanced cancers. A remark on this clone: Additional DNA sequences in this sample encode the identical CDR3.

TCRdb's copy holds only in-frame clones and misses some; the assay was immunoSEQ multiplex PCR. The data show around 100,000 clones, with approximately 90% seen just once and under 0.65% held by the top ten. The origin of this receptor is an adult with an advanced solid tumor such as melanoma, head and neck, liver or kidney cancer. This material consisted of CD4+ or CD8+ T cells sorted from blood, taken in a trial of the OX40 agonist ivuxolimab.

The CDR3 is CASSLPGNTIYF. The DNA of the CDR3 is TGTGCCAGCAGTTTACCTGGAAACACCATATATTTT. The chain combines TRBV28 with TRBJ1-3; D remains unclear. There are 12 residues in the CDR3. The V end was cut by 2 bases, the J end by 2 bases, with 1 base between. Germline assignment: CDR1 MDHEN and CDR2 SYDVKM.